The sequence of this TCR beta chain was determined in a study of T cell responses to AZD1222 COVID-19 vaccine. Broader study findings: Breadth and depth of Spike-specific TCRs rose after two AZD1222 doses. Donors in the cohort were predominantly white British and more often female, and clonal diversity was possibly underestimated.

Generated by immunoSEQ multiplex PCR, the TCRdb table keeps only in-frame clones and is missing some. The data contain more than 95,000 clones, approximately 83% of them singletons. Remarks on this clone: No antigen is known for it.

The clonotype originates from an adult in good health. Source: peripheral blood, taken on day 0 of MenACWY control vaccination.

Here the CDR3 reads CASSLTDRRYEQYF. CDR3 nucleotides: TGTGCCAGCAGCCTCACCGACAGGAGATACGAGCAGTACTTC. The rearrangement uses TRBV11-2 and TRBJ2-7, with a possible D match to TRBD1 (6 bases). Trimming pared 5 bases from V and 4 bases from J, leaving 15 bases between. Germline-derived CDR1 and CDR2 are SGHAT and FQNNGV. This CDR3 spans 14 amino acids.